Listed below are T cell receptor beta chains from one sample, sequenced in a study of blood T cell repertoires in COVID-19. Profiled with immunoSEQ multiplex PCR; TCRdb holds only in-frame clones, not every one. This sample carries over 75,000 clones, approximately 78% of them seen once, and the ten largest clones take approximately 1.2%. Sequencing was carried out using peripheral blood. All receptors derive from a woman older than 75 with acute or convalescent COVID-19. CDR3s include the opening cysteine and the closing phenylalanine or tryptophan. The D gene is left open where the match is weak. Clone size appears in some rows only: once, few, many, or a class for an expanded clone.

CDR3nt	CDR3aa	abundance	j_gene	v_gene	d_gene
TGTGCCAGCAGTCGAGCCGGGACAGACTATGGCTACACCTTC	CASSRAGTDYGYTF	-	TRBJ1-2	TRBV6-5	TRBD1
TGTGCCAGCAGTCCTTATACCGCTAGCGCTAGCTCCTACAATGAGCAGTTCTTC	CASSPYTASASSYNEQFF	few	TRBJ2-1	TRBV6-6	-
TGTGCCAGTAGCCGAGGAGGGAGCCATGGAAACACCATATATTTT	CASSRGGSHGNTIYF	-	TRBJ1-3	TRBV19	-
TGTGCCAGCAGTTCTAGCGGGTACGAGCAGTACTTC	CASSSSGYEQYF	-	TRBJ2-7	TRBV6-5	TRBD2
TGTGCCAGCAGCTTGATAGCGGGGGGGGACACAGATACGCAGTATTTT	CASSLIAGGDTDTQYF	once	TRBJ2-3	TRBV5-5	TRBD2
TGTGCCACGAGGGGGTCGGGCTCGGAGACCCAGTACTTC	CATRGSGSETQYF	few	TRBJ2-5	TRBV2	-
TGTGCCCTTATCCGGGACAGGGGAGGAGCACGCAATCAGCCCCAGCATTTT	CALIRDRGGARNQPQHF	-	TRBJ1-5	TRBV24-1	TRBD1
TGTGCCAGCAGCCCTAGCGTTGGAAACACCATATATTTT	CASSPSVGNTIYF	once	TRBJ1-3	TRBV3-1/TRBV3-2	-
TGCAGCGTGGGGGGGACACAGACAGATACGCAGTATTTT	CSVGGTQTDTQYF	-	TRBJ2-3	TRBV29-1	-
TGTGCCAGCAGTTACAGAAGCACAGATACGCAGTATTTT	CASSYRSTDTQYF	-	TRBJ2-3	TRBV28	-
TGCAGCGTTACGGGACAGGAATATGAGCAGTTCTTC	CSVTGQEYEQFF	once	TRBJ2-1	TRBV29-1	TRBD1
TGTGCCAGCAGAAGACTAGCGGGGGGGCAAGAGACCCAGTACTTC	CASRRLAGGQETQYF	-	TRBJ2-5	TRBV6-6	TRBD2
TGTGCCAGCAGCTCCCAGACAGGCTTAAATGAAAAACTGTTTTTT	CASSSQTGLNEKLFF	-	TRBJ1-4	TRBV7-9	-
TGTGCCAGTGGAAGGGCGGGTCTAACCTACAATGAGCAGTTCTTC	CASGRAGLTYNEQFF	-	TRBJ2-1	TRBV19	-